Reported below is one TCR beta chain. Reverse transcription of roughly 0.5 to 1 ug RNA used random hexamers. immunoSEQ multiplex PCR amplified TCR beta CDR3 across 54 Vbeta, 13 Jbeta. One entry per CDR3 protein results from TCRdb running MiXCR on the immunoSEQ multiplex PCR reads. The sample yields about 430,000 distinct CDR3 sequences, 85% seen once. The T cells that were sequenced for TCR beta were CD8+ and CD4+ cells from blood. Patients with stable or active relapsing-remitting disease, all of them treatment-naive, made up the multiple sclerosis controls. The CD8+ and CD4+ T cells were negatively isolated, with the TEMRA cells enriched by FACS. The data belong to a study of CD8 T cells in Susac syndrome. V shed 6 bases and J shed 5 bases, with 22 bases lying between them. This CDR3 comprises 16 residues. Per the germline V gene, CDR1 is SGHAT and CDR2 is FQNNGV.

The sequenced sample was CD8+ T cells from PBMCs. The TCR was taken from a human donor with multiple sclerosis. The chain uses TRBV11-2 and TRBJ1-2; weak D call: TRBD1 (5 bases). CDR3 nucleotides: TGTGCCAGCAGGGGGGGAATGGCGGACGGAAGTTATGGCTACACCTTC. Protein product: CASRGGMADGSYGYTF.